In its sample, the clone carrying this TCR beta chain was seen many times. The V gene's germline CDR1 is SEHNR and CDR2 FQNEAQ (reference sequence). This CDR3 region has 16 residues. V dropped 5 bases and J dropped 1 base, with 17 bases sitting between them. This entry is derived from a study of human T cells and chemical hapten exposure. TCRdb reanalysed the RACE reads using MiXCR and keeps one entry per CDR3 protein. The sample includes tens of thousands of distinct CDR3 sequences, around 7.9% of them seen just once. The time point: patch test 2, 6 weeks after DPC sensitization. Treatment noted: therapeutic diphenylcyclopropenone sensitization with weekly scalp DPC.

The rearrangement uses TRBV7-9 and TRBJ1-1; maybe TRBD1 (6 bases). The clonotype comes from a woman aged 45-59 years with alopecia areata. Some clones in this sample may be carry-over from other donors' samples. The sample here was whole blood, taken in connection with sensitization to the hapten diphenylcyclopropenone (DPC). The CDR3 region has the DNA TGTGCCAGCAGCCCCACGGTAGGCAGGGGGAACACTGAAGCTTTCTTT. Its translation: CASSPTVGRGNTEAFF.